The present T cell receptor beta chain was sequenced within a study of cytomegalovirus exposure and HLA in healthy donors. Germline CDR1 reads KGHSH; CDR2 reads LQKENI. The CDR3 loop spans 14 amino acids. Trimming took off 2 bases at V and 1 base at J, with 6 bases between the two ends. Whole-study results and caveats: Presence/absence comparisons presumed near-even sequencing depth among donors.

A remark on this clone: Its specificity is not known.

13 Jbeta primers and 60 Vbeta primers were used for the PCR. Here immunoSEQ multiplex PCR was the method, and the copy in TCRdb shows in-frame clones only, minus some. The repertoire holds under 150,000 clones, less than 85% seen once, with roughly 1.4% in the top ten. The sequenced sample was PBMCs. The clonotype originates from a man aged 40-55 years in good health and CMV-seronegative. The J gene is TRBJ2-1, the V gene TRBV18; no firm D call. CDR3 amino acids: CASSPAESYNEQFF. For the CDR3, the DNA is TGTGCCAGCTCACCAGCGGAGTCCTACAATGAGCAGTTCTTC.